One T cell receptor beta chain is described in this entry. This entry belongs to a study of blood T cell repertoires in COVID-19. At the level of the study: Acute and convalescent COVID-19 specimens originated in the United States, Italy and Spain.

Per the authors' pipeline: The authors estimated nucleated cell counts from reference gene primer amplification. Sequenced by immunoSEQ multiplex PCR; TCRdb stores in-frame clones only, minus some. The V and J calls and clone size come from that table; D and trimming were worked out from the DNA. The sample contains under 200,000 clones, 90% of which appear only once. Per germline, CDR1 MNHEY and CDR2 SMNVEV (reference sequence). This CDR3 has 15 residues. With 5 bases removed from V and 2 bases from J, the gap between germline ends came to 15 bases. The chain has TRBV27 and TRBJ1-2; a possible D gene is TRBD1 (6 bases). The sequenced material came from peripheral blood. This receptor was identified in a man over 45 with acute or convalescent COVID-19. As DNA, the CDR3 is TGTGCCAGCAGTCCCGGGACGAGGGGGAACTATGGCTACACCTTC. Amino acids: CASSPGTRGNYGYTF.